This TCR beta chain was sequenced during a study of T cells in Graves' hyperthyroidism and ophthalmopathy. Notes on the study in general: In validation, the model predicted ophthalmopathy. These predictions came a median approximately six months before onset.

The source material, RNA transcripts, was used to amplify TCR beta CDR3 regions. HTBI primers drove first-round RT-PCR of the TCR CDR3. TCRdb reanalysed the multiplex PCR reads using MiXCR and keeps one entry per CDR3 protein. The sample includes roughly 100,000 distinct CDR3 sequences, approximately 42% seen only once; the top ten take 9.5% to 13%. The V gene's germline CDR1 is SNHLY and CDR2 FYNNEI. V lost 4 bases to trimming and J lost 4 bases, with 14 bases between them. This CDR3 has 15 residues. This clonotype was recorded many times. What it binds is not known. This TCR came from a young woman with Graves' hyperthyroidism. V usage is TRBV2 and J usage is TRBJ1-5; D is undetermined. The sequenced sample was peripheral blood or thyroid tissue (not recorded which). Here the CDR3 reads CASSGSGIGNQPQHF. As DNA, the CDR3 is TGTGCCAGCAGTGGTAGTGGGATAGGGAATCAGCCCCAGCATTTT.